The T cell receptor beta chain described here comes from a study of response to subunit inactivated influenza vaccine. Note on this clonotype: Its antigen remains unknown.

CDR1 KGHSH and CDR2 LQKENI come from the germline V gene. This CDR3 spans 17 amino acids. The J segment lost 2 bases and the V segment lost 4 bases, leaving 9 bases of the junction unmatched. TCRdb reprocessed the RT-PCR reads via MiXCR and lists one record per CDR3 protein. The profile covers around 520,000 distinct CDR3 sequences, with about 25% appearing a single time and approximately 1.9% taken by the ten largest. Study results and caveats: Few new T cells, the authors suggested, are recruited by each seasonal influenza vaccination.

The TCR originated in a man between 50 and 59 years old who received an inactivated influenza vaccine. V gene TRBV18 combines with J gene TRBJ2-5; 11 positions agree with TRBD1. The sample consisted of CD4+ T cells sorted from PBMCs, taken 4 to 6 days after vaccination. The CDR3, as DNA: TGTGCCAGCTCACGAGGGACAGGGGGTAGCGGACAAGAGACCCAGTACTTC. Protein: CASSRGTGGSGQETQYF.